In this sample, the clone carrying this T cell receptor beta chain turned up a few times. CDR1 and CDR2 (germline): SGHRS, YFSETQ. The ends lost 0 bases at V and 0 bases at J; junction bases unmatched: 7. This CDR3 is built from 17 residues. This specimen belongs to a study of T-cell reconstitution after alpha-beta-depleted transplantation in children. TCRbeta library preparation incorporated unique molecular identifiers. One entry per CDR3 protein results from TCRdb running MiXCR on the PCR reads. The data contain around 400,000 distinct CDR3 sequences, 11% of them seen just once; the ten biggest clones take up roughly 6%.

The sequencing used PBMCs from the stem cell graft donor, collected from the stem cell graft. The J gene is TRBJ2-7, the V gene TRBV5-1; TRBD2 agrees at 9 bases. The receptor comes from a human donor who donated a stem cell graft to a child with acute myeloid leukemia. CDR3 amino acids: CASSLGSSGTSSYEQYF. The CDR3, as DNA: TGCGCCAGCAGCTTGGGCTCTAGCGGGACTAGCTCCTACGAGCAGTACTTC.